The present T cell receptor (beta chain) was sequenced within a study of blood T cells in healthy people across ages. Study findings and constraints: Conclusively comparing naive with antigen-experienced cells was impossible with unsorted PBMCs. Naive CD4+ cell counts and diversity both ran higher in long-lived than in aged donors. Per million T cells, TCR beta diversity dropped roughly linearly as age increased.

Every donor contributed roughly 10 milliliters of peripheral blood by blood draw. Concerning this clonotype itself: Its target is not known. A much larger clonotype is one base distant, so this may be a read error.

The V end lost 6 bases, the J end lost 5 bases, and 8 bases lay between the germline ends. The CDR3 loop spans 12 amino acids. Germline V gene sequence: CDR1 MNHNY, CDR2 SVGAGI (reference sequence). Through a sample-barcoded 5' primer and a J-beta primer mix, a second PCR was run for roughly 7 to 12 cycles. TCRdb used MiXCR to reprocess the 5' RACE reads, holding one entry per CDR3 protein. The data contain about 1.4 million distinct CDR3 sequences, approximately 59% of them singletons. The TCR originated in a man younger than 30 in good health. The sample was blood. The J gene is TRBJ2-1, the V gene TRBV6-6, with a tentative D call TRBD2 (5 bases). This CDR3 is CASRGSNNEQFF. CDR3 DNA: TGTGCCAGCAGGGGGAGTAACAATGAGCAGTTCTTC.